Presented here are 31 T cell receptor beta chains from one specimen sequenced in a study of T cell repertoires in cytomegalovirus infection. These receptors are not linked to any known antigen. TCRdb re-called the reads through MiXCR, storing one row per CDR3 protein. The sample consists of about 900,000 distinct CDR3 sequences, 30% to 40% of them appearing once. The sample consisted of cultured CD8+ T cells from PBMCs, taken from culture after CMV antigen stimulation. Receptors originate from a human donor in good health (CMV status not recorded). Some clones in this sample may be carry-over from other donors' samples.

This clonotype has a handful of counts. This sequence joins TRBV6-6 and TRBJ2-1; D ambiguous. V lost 0 bases and J 4 bases, leaving 7 bases between the germline ends. Germline-derived CDR1 and CDR2 are MNHNY and SVGAGI (reference sequence). This CDR3 comprises 14 residues. Here the CDR3 reads CASSYSAHYNEQFF. In nucleotides, the CDR3 is TGTGCCAGCAGTTACTCGGCCCATTACAATGAGCAGTTCTTC.

This clonotype was counted at least ten times. The chain employs TRBV11-3 and TRBJ1-3; the D gene is possibly TRBD1 (6 bases). V dropped 3 bases and J dropped 6 bases, with 21 bases sitting between them. Germline assignment: CDR1 SGHNT and CDR2 YENEEA. CDR3 length equals 17 residues. This CDR3 is CASSFYPINRVKNTIYF. CDR3 DNA sequence: TGTGCCAGCAGCTTTTACCCCATTAACAGGGTGAAAAACACCATATATTTT.

This clonotype came up a few times. The rearrangement links TRBV28 to TRBJ2-1, with D perhaps TRBD1 (6 bases). This CDR3 is 17 amino acids long. Trimming took 5 bases from V and 7 from J, leaving 24 bases between them. Germline V gene lookup returns CDR1 MDHEN and CDR2 SYDVKM. The CDR3 DNA reads TGTGCCAGCAGTATCCCGACAGGCATGTCCTCGGGGAATGAGCAGTTCTTC. Its translation: CASSIPTGMSSGNEQFF.

Ten or more counts support this clonotype. This sequence joins TRBV28 and TRBJ1-5; 9 nucleotides agree with TRBD1. The CDR3 has 14 residues. The trim removed 6 bases at V and 4 bases at J, leaving 4 bases unmatched. Germline CDR1 and CDR2: MDHEN and SYDVKM. DNA of the CDR3: TGTGCCAGCAGGCCCGGGACAGGGAATCAGCCCCAGCATTTT. Encoded protein: CASRPGTGNQPQHF.

The chain links TRBV6-6 to TRBJ2-2, with D uncertain. The germline gives CDR1 MNHNY, CDR2 SVGAGI (reference sequence). Trimming shortened V by 0 bases and J by 2 bases, and 16 bases separated the two germline ends. CDR3 size: 18 residues. CDR3 sequence: CASSYSSLILKNTGELFF. The CDR3 DNA reads TGTGCCAGCAGTTACTCGAGTTTAATCTTGAAAAACACCGGGGAGCTGTTTTTT.

This clonotype was detected ten times or more. The V call is TRBV6-2 or TRBV6-3, the J call TRBJ2-7; 7 nucleotides line up with TRBD2. The germline CDR1 and CDR2 sequences are MNHEY and SVGEGT. The V segment lost 5 bases and the J segment 3 bases; nucleotides outside the gene matches: 10. The CDR3 covers 15 residues. As DNA, the CDR3 is TGTGCCAGCAGTCCCGCGGGGAGGGCAGGCTACGAGCAGTACGTC. The encoded protein is CASSPAGRAGYEQYV.

In this sample, this clonotype turned up a few times. The chain joins TRBV7-9 to TRBJ2-5; 7 nucleotides agree with TRBD2. The V gene end was trimmed by 0 bases and the J gene end by 2 bases; junction bases not matched to a gene: 3. The CDR3 length is 15 residues. The germline gives CDR1 SEHNR, CDR2 FQNEAQ (reference sequence). The CDR3 DNA follows: TGTGCCAGCAGCTTAGCCGGGGGGTTTCAAGAGACCCAGTACTTC. The encoded protein is CASSLAGGFQETQYF.

The chain employs TRBV5-8 and TRBJ2-5, with TRBD1 matching over 11 bases. Germline loops: CDR1 SGHTS, CDR2 YDEGEE. This CDR3 has 15 amino acids. The trim removed 4 bases at V and 4 bases at J, leaving 6 bases unmatched. CDR3 bases: TGTGCCAGCAGCCGTTGGACAGGGGGCGGAGAGACCCAGTACTTC. The encoded protein is CASSRWTGGGETQYF.

CDR3 loop: CASSQAWRDIQYF. As DNA, the CDR3 is TGTGCCAGCAGTCAGGCGTGGAGGGACATTCAGTACTTC. The chain combines TRBV2 with TRBJ2-4; a weak D match, TRBD2 (6 bases). The CDR3 extends over 13 amino acids. CDR1 and CDR2 (germline): SNHLY, FYNNEI. The germline V and J ends were trimmed by 5 bases and 8 bases, with 13 bases remaining between them.

V usage is TRBV6-5 and J usage is TRBJ2-1, with D possibly being TRBD2 (5 bases). Germline CDR1 and CDR2: MNHEY and SVGAGI. CDR3 length: 14 residues. The V end was cut by 6 bases, the J end by 4 bases, with 13 bases between. CDR3 region: CASSPRVLYNEQFF. The CDR3 DNA sequence: TGTGCCAGCAGCCCGAGGGTCCTTTACAATGAGCAGTTCTTC.

This clonotype was seen a handful of times. V and J are TRBV20-1 and TRBJ2-3, with D possibly TRBD2 on 6 matching bases. CDR1 is DFQATT and CDR2 is SNEGSKA in the germline V gene (reference sequence). V lost 0 bases, J lost 0 bases, and 13 bases lay in between. CDR3 length equals 16 residues. The CDR3 protein is CSARDPAGLSTDTQYF. CDR3 DNA: TGCAGTGCTAGAGATCCCGCGGGACTCAGCACAGATACGCAGTATTTT.

This clonotype was detected a few times. The V gene is TRBV28, the J gene TRBJ1-5; 9 bases match TRBD1. The ends lost 8 bases at V and 8 bases at J; junction bases unmatched: 19. This CDR3 has 17 residues. Per germline, CDR1 MDHEN and CDR2 SYDVKM. CDR3 region: CASESLDPGQGFKPQHF. DNA of the CDR3: TGTGCCAGCGAGTCTCTCGACCCGGGACAGGGCTTTAAGCCCCAGCATTTT.

The V and J genes are TRBV7-8 and TRBJ2-2; no clear D gene. CDR1 is SGHVS and CDR2 is FQNEAQ in the germline V gene. The CDR3 sequence is 15 residues long. The ends were cut back, 2 bases at V and 6 bases at J, with 13 bases in the middle. CDR3 loop: CASSLPRPRSGELFF. The CDR3, as DNA: TGTGCCAGCAGCTTACCACGTCCACGGTCCGGGGAGCTGTTTTTT.

The table lists this clonotype with a few counts. The CDR3 DNA follows: TGTGCCAGTAGCATGGTCAGGGATAGCAATCAGCCCCAGCATTTT. This codes for CASSMVRDSNQPQHF. V usage is TRBV19 and J usage is TRBJ1-5; D may be TRBD1 (5 bases). The CDR3 consists of 15 residues. From germline, CDR1 is LNHDA and CDR2 SQIVND (reference sequence). Trimming stripped 6 bases from V and 0 bases from J, with 12 bases between.

This chain links TRBV2 with TRBJ1-5; D is perhaps TRBD1 (6 bases). V lost 4 bases, J lost 4 bases, and 11 bases lay in between. There are 14 residues in the CDR3. Germline assignment: CDR1 SNHLY and CDR2 FYNNEI. In DNA, the CDR3 is TGTGCCAGCAGTGCCTTGGGGGCAAATCAGCCCCAGCATTTT. It yields the protein CASSALGANQPQHF.

This clonotype has just a few counts. The rearrangement links TRBV6-2 or TRBV6-3 to TRBJ1-2; D uncertain. Germline CDR1 reads MNHEY; CDR2 reads SVGEGT. The length of the CDR3 is 14 residues. V was trimmed by 6 bases and J by 5 bases, leaving 16 bases between them. The CDR3 reads CASRNAATPYGYTF. The CDR3 nucleotides are TGTGCCAGCAGAAACGCCGCGACACCTTATGGCTACACCTTC.

The V call is TRBV28, the J call TRBJ1-1; TRBD1 might be the D (6 bases). Trimming left V 3 bases short and J 0 bases short, with 14 bases between. Germline assignment: CDR1 MDHEN and CDR2 SYDVKM. This CDR3 spans 16 amino acids. CDR3 coding DNA: TGTGCCAGCAGTTTGCCGACCAGGGGAATGAACACTGAAGCTTTCTTT. This sequence encodes CASSLPTRGMNTEAFF.

This chain joins TRBV2 and TRBJ2-5, with D possibly being TRBD1 (5 bases). This CDR3 spans 15 amino acids. In germline, CDR1 is SNHLY, CDR2 FYNNEI. With 3 bases removed from V and 5 bases from J, the gap between germline ends came to 16 bases. The CDR3 here is CASSEGPWLGETQYF. CDR3 DNA sequence: TGTGCCAGCAGTGAGGGGCCGTGGTTAGGGGAGACCCAGTACTTC.

This clonotype was counted once. V usage is TRBV6-2 or TRBV6-3 and J usage is TRBJ2-3; D is uncertain. Germline lookup yields CDR1 MNHEY and CDR2 SVGEGT. V shed 6 bases and J shed 1 base, with 20 bases lying between them. The CDR3 consists of 17 residues. CDR3: CASRKGARTYRTDTQYF. CDR3 nucleotides: TGTGCCAGCAGGAAGGGTGCCAGAACTTATCGCACAGATACGCAGTATTTT.

The rearrangement uses TRBV12-3 or TRBV12-4 and TRBJ2-7; TRBD1 matches at 10 bases. This CDR3 has 14 amino acids. J lost 3 bases, V lost 5 bases, and 4 bases had no gene match. The CDR3 sequence: CASSGDRGVYEQYV. Written as DNA, the CDR3 is TGTGCCAGCAGTGGGGACAGGGGTGTCTACGAGCAGTACGTC.

V and J are TRBV4-1 and TRBJ1-4, with D unclear. The germline V gene encodes CDR1 MGHRA and CDR2 YSYEKL. The germline V and J ends were trimmed by 1 base and 8 bases, with 14 bases remaining between them. This CDR3 is built from 15 residues. The CDR3 protein is CASSQGAVPSEKLFF. For the CDR3, the DNA is TGCGCCAGCAGCCAAGGCGCAGTCCCGAGCGAAAAACTGTTTTTT.

This chain links TRBV27 with TRBJ2-2, with TRBD1 matching over 8 bases. The CDR3 is made up of 16 amino acids. The germline V gene encodes CDR1 MNHEY and CDR2 SMNVEV (reference sequence). Trimming took 7 bases from V and 1 from J; bases not matched to a gene: 8. CDR3 protein: CASTDHRGWNTGELFF. DNA for the CDR3: TGTGCCAGCACAGACCACAGGGGGTGGAACACCGGGGAGCTGTTTTTT.

V is TRBV2 and J is TRBJ2-1; D is perhaps TRBD1 (5 bases). The CDR3 is 13 residues long. Germline assignment: CDR1 SNHLY and CDR2 FYNNEI. The V end was cut by 7 bases, the J end by 4 bases, with 11 bases between. The chain's CDR3 is CASKGTGYNEQFF. In DNA form, the CDR3 reads TGTGCCAGCAAAGGAACAGGTTACAATGAGCAGTTCTTC.

V gene TRBV20-1 combines with J gene TRBJ2-7; 15 nucleotides agree with TRBD2. Per germline, CDR1 DFQATT and CDR2 SNEGSKA (reference sequence). The J segment lost 6 bases and the V segment lost 1 base, leaving 4 bases of the junction unmatched. The CDR3 has 15 residues. The CDR3 nucleotides read TGCAGTGCTAGAGCTTCGGGACTAGCGGGGGGCGAGCAGTACTTC. Its protein is CSARASGLAGGEQYF.

This chain uses TRBV7-9 with TRBJ2-2, with 12 bases identical to TRBD2. With 5 bases clipped from V and 2 bases from J, the junction kept 6 bases outside the gene matches. This CDR3 comprises 17 residues. The germline CDR1 and CDR2 sequences are SEHNR and FQNEAQ (reference sequence). CDR3 bases: TGTGCCAGCAGCCCGACGGGACTAGCGGGTAACACCGGGGAGCTGTTTTTT. Residues: CASSPTGLAGNTGELFF.

CDR3 DNA: TGTGCCAGCAGTGAAGGTGGCCTCCGCTGGGGCCCCCTAACAGATACGCAGTATTTT. It encodes CASSEGGLRWGPLTDTQYF. The rearrangement joins TRBV6-1 to TRBJ2-3; D perhaps matches TRBD1 (5 bases). The CDR3 has 19 amino acids. Germline assignment: CDR1 MNHNS and CDR2 SASEGT. Trimming removed 1 base from V and 3 bases from J, with 23 bases in between.

In its sample, this clonotype was seen once. V gene TRBV19 combines with J gene TRBJ1-2; D unresolved. The V end lost 7 bases, the J end lost 8 bases, and 8 bases lay between the germline ends. The CDR3 covers 10 residues. Per germline, CDR1 LNHDA and CDR2 SQIVND (reference sequence). CDR3 coding DNA: TGTGCCAGTAAGGAGGGAGGCTACACCTTC. It codes for CASKEGGYTF.

The genes are TRBV19 and TRBJ2-3, with 9 bases aligning to TRBD1. The V segment lost 3 bases and the J segment 4 bases; nucleotides outside the gene matches: 5. This CDR3 has 15 residues. Germline CDR1 LNHDA, CDR2 SQIVND (reference sequence). The CDR3 region has the DNA TGTGCCAGTAGTATGCAGGACAGGGGAGCAGATACGCAGTATTTT. Translating gives CASSMQDRGADTQYF.

This clonotype was picked up a small number of times. The gene calls are TRBV19 and TRBJ1-1; D is unclear. This CDR3 has 12 residues. The ends were cut back, 1 base at V and 8 bases at J, with 8 bases in the middle. CDR1 and CDR2 (germline): LNHDA, SQIVND (reference sequence). DNA of the CDR3: TGTGCCAGTAGTATAGTAGGGCGGGAAGCTTTCTTT. Translation gives CASSIVGREAFF.

This clonotype showed up many times. This CDR3 is CASSFTDESGELFF. CDR3 DNA: TGTGCCAGCAGCTTCACGGACGAATCCGGGGAGCTGTTTTTT. The rearrangement links TRBV7-9 to TRBJ2-2; D is ambiguous. This CDR3 contains 14 residues. Looked up from germline, CDR1 is SEHNR and CDR2 is FQNEAQ (reference sequence). V was shortened by 3 bases and J by 6 bases, with 11 bases between the two germline ends.

The V call is TRBV9, the J call TRBJ1-2, with D tentatively TRBD1 (6 bases). The CDR3 length is 14 residues. CDR1 and CDR2 (germline): SGDLS, YYNGEE. V was shortened by 4 bases and J by 4 bases, with 14 bases between the two germline ends. This CDR3 is CASSPAGGLYGYTF. CDR3 in DNA: TGTGCCAGCAGCCCTGCCGGGGGGCTCTATGGCTACACCTTC. Drawing the rest from reference TRBV9 and TRBJ1-2, the complete variable domain is DSGVTQTPKHLITATGQRVTLRCSPRSGDLSVYWYQQSLDQGLQFLIQYYNGEERAKGNILERFSAQQFPDLHSELNLSSLELGDSALYFCASSPAGGLYGYTFGSGTRLTVV.